This TCR beta chain was captured by sequencing in a study of siplizumab effects on memory and regulatory T cells. Losses at the gene ends were 4 bases for V and 6 bases for J; bases not matched to a gene: 8. Germline V gene sequence: CDR1 LGHNA, CDR2 YNFKEQ. The CDR3 has 15 amino acids. Study conclusions and caveats: The diversity of naive T cells seemed greater than that of memory cells, and their alloresponse contribution seemed major.

Concerning this clone: The target antigen is unknown.

Some clones are missing from TCRdb's copy, which holds only in-frame ones; the method was immunoSEQ multiplex PCR. The table has some 100,000 clones, roughly 95% seen once; the top ten hold 0.03% to 0.035%. The sample taken for sequencing was naive CD4+ T cells sorted from blood. This rearrangement joins TRBV4-2 to TRBJ1-1; TRBD1 aligns across 10 bases. The TCR was taken from a human donor in good health. In DNA, the CDR3 is TGTGCCAGCAGCCTAGAACCGGGACAGGGGTCTGAAGCTTTCTTT. Amino acids: CASSLEPGQGSEAFF.